The 14 T cell receptor beta chains in this list originate from one sample, sequenced in a study of blood T cells in healthy people across ages. The authors ran a second PCR of about 6 to 12 cycles using a sample-barcoded 5' primer and a J-beta primer mix. MiXCR, applied by TCRdb to the 5' RACE reads, yields one record per CDR3 protein. Among 850,000 to 1,100,000 distinct CDR3 sequences listed, less than 45% were seen once. Sequenced input: blood. These receptors all stem from a man aged 18 to 30 in good health.

The gene calls are TRBV4-1 and TRBJ2-3; TRBD2 aligns across 7 bases. From germline, CDR1 is MGHRA and CDR2 YSYEKL. V lost 3 bases and J lost 0; bases outside the gene matches: 6. The CDR3 has 16 residues. The DNA of the CDR3 is TGCGCCAGCAGCCATACAGCGGGGAGGAGCACAGATACGCAGTATTTT. It translates to CASSHTAGRSTDTQYF.

The chain couples TRBV3-1 to TRBJ2-1; weak D call: TRBD1 (5 bases). The CDR3 spans 14 residues. V dropped 0 bases and J dropped 5 bases, with 8 bases sitting between them. Looked up from germline, CDR1 is LGHDT and CDR2 is YNNKEL (reference sequence). In DNA, the CDR3 is TGTGCCAGCAGCCAAGATTCAGGGCACAATGAGCAGTTCTTC. Amino acids: CASSQDSGHNEQFF.

V usage is TRBV7-2 and J usage is TRBJ2-1; D is possibly TRBD2 (5 bases). CDR3 length: 15 residues. Germline CDR1 SGHTA, CDR2 FQGNSA. Trimming removed 4 bases from V and 3 bases from J, with 13 bases in between. DNA for the CDR3: TGTGCCAGCAGCTACACTGGACTCCGCTACAATGAGCAGTTCTTC. Translation: CASSYTGLRYNEQFF.

There are a few counts of this clonotype. The rearrangement links TRBV29-1 to TRBJ1-2; D not certain. Germline CDR1 is SQVTM and CDR2 is ANQGSEA. CDR3 size: 11 residues. The V end was cut by 0 bases, the J end by 8 bases, with 7 bases between. The CDR3 DNA reads TGCAGCGTTGAAGAAAGACGCGGCTACACCTTC. This encodes CSVEERRGYTF. The full variable domain, with the rest looked up from reference TRBV29-1 and TRBJ1-2, is SAVISQKPSRDICQRGTSLTIQCQVDSQVTMMFWYRQQPGQSLTLIATANQGSEATYESGFVIDKFPISRPNLTFSTLTVSNMSPEDSSIYLCSVEERRGYTFGSGTRLTVV.

The chain recombines TRBV4-3 with TRBJ2-6; no definite D call. V gave up 3 bases and J gave up 0 bases, with 6 bases separating them. Germline V gives CDR1 LGHNA, CDR2 YSLEER. This CDR3 has 15 amino acids. The CDR3 region is CASSHSDSGANVLTF. In DNA form, the CDR3 reads TGCGCCAGCAGCCACTCGGACTCTGGGGCCAACGTCCTGACTTTC.

This chain uses TRBV9 with TRBJ2-5; 8 bases line up with TRBD2. The CDR3 consists of 14 residues. CDR1 is SGDLS and CDR2 is YYNGEE in the germline V gene. V gave up 1 base and J gave up 2 bases; unmatched junction bases: 1. CDR3 DNA sequence: TGTGCCAGCAGCGTAACTAGCGGACAAGAGACCCAGTACTTC. This sequence encodes CASSVTSGQETQYF.

The chain combines TRBV5-1 with TRBJ2-7, with 7 bases lining up with TRBD1. With V trimmed by 2 bases and J by 4 bases, 9 bases remained unmatched. Per germline, CDR1 SGHRS and CDR2 YFSETQ. The CDR3 sequence is 15 residues long. The DNA for the CDR3 is TGCGCCAGCAGCTTCTCGGACAGGAAGTCGTACGAGCAGTACTTC. Translated, it gives CASSFSDRKSYEQYF.

This rearrangement joins TRBV4-1 to TRBJ2-3, with 8 bases that match TRBD2. This CDR3 region has 14 residues. After removal of 1 base from V and 9 bases from J, the junction contained 6 bases not matched to a gene. Germline lookup yields CDR1 MGHRA and CDR2 YSYEKL. In DNA form, the CDR3 reads TGCGCCAGCAGCCAAGGGGAGCGGGGGAAAACGCAGTATTTT. This sequence encodes CASSQGERGKTQYF.

This clonotype occurred once. This sequence joins TRBV28 and TRBJ2-1, with TRBD2 as a possible D gene (6 bases). The end of the DNA fits TRBJ2-7 better, so the J call may be wrong. The germline V gene has CDR1 MDHEN and CDR2 SYDVKM. CDR3 size: 14 residues. The CDR3 coding sequence is TGTGCCAGCAGTTGGGAGGCCTCCTACAATGAGCAGTACTTC. Its translation is CASSWEASYNEQYF.

V is TRBV11-1 and J is TRBJ2-1; no definite D call. Germline loops: CDR1 SGHAT, CDR2 FQDESV (reference sequence). The CDR3 spans 15 residues. The V and J ends lost 3 bases and 2 bases respectively, with 11 bases between them. CDR3: CASSLGSSAYNEQFF. Written as DNA, the CDR3 is TGTGCCAGCAGCTTGGGCAGTTCGGCCTACAATGAGCAGTTCTTC. Full variable domain (remainder filled in from reference TRBV11-1 and TRBJ2-1): EAEVAQSPRYKITEKSQAVAFWCDPISGHATLYWYRQILGQGPELLVQFQDESVVDDSQLPKDRFSAERLKGVDSTLKIQPAELGDSAMYLCASSLGSSAYNEQFFGPGTRLTVL.

This chain uses TRBV7-9 with TRBJ2-7, with a weak D call TRBD1 (5 bases). The V end was cut by 4 bases, the J end by 3 bases, with 13 bases between. CDR1 SEHNR and CDR2 FQNEAQ come from the germline V gene (reference sequence). This CDR3 is built from 14 residues. CDR3 sequence reads: CASSSPKGLYEQYF. Written as DNA, the CDR3 is TGTGCCAGCAGCTCCCCAAAGGGGCTCTACGAGCAGTACTTC.

CDR3 in amino acids: CASSGQGGHSYYGYTF. CDR3 DNA: TGTGCCAGCAGTGGACAGGGAGGCCACAGCTACTATGGCTACACCTTC. The genes are TRBV25-1 and TRBJ1-2, with 7 bases fitting TRBD1. The CDR3 has 16 residues. The V and J ends lost 4 bases and 3 bases, in that order; junction bases with no gene match: 11. The germline V gene encodes CDR1 MGHDK and CDR2 SYGVNS.

This clonotype was seen only a few times. V is TRBV6-5 and J is TRBJ1-1, with D hard to call. CDR3 length: 15 residues. V lost 2 bases, J lost 1 base, and 11 bases lay in between. Germline loops: CDR1 MNHEY, CDR2 SVGAGI. The CDR3: CASSYGEGANTEAFF. CDR3 nucleotides: TGTGCCAGCAGTTACGGGGAGGGAGCGAACACTGAAGCTTTCTTT.

The chain carries TRBV13 and TRBJ2-1, with D hard to call. V lost 0 bases and J lost 6, with 15 bases in between. The CDR3 contains 16 residues. Per the germline V gene, CDR1 is PRHDT and CDR2 is FYEKMQ (reference sequence). The CDR3 DNA reads TGTGCCAGCAGCTTAGGCCTATCCTCAGGCGCCAATGAGCAGTTCTTC. Protein sequence: CASSLGLSSGANEQFF.